These T cell receptor beta chains were read from a single sample in a study of Graves' ophthalmopathy and Graves' hyperthyroidism. MiXCR was run by TCRdb on the multiplex PCR reads, yielding one entry per CDR3 protein. The table records about 1.2 million distinct CDR3 sequences, 35% to 40% of them present only once. Sequenced input: peripheral blood or thyroid tissue (not recorded which). The receptors come from an adult man with Graves' hyperthyroidism. The CDR3 runs from the conserved cysteine through the conserved F or W. Fields, in order: J gene, V gene, clone size, D gene, CDR3 protein, CDR3 DNA. The D gene is left open where the match is weak. Size is omitted from some rows. Given values are once, few, many or a class for expanded clones.

J: TRBJ1-2
V: TRBV25-1
size: -
D: TRBD1
CDR3: CASSDRGQNYGYTF
DNA: TGTGCCAGCAGTGACAGGGGACAGAACTATGGCTACACCTTC

J: TRBJ1-5
V: TRBV19
size: once
D: -
CDR3: CASSMGVGPQHF
DNA: TGTGCCAGTAGTATGGGTGTAGGGCCCCAGCATTTT

J: TRBJ1-5
V: TRBV7-9
size: many
D: TRBD1
CDR3: CASSLAAVQGARVGNQPQHF
DNA: TGTGCCAGCAGCTTAGCAGCGGTACAGGGGGCACGGGTAGGCAATCAGCCCCAGCATTTT

J: TRBJ2-6
V: TRBV7-9
size: few
D: TRBD1
CDR3: CASSPDRGSTGANVLTF
DNA: TGTGCCAGCAGCCCGGACAGGGGCAGCACTGGGGCCAACGTCCTGACTTTC

J: TRBJ1-2
V: TRBV12-3/TRBV12-4
size: -
D: -
CDR3: CASSFSGRQASPGGYTF
DNA: TGTGCCAGCAGTTTCTCGGGGAGACAGGCCTCTCCGGGTGGCTACACCTTC

J: TRBJ2-1
V: TRBV19
size: -
D: TRBD2
CDR3: CASNQRERNEQFF
DNA: TGTGCCAGTAACCAGCGGGAGAGAAATGAGCAGTTCTTC

J: TRBJ1-6
V: TRBV7-9
size: few
D: TRBD1
CDR3: CASRPGQTGLAPLHF
DNA: TGTGCCAGCCGGCCGGGACAGACAGGGTTGGCACCCCTCCACTTT

J: TRBJ2-5
V: TRBV27
size: -
D: -
CDR3: CASRTGGGRVETQYF
DNA: TGTGCCAGCCGTACCGGTGGGGGCCGGGTTGAGACCCAGTACTTC

J: TRBJ2-2
V: TRBV11-2
size: many
D: TRBD2
CDR3: CASSRRESTGELFF
DNA: TGTGCCAGCAGCAGGCGGGAGAGTACCGGGGAGCTGTTTTTT

J: TRBJ2-7
V: TRBV7-2
size: many
D: -
CDR3: CASSWTGGTSYEQYF
DNA: TGTGCCAGCAGCTGGACAGGCGGGACCTCCTACGAGCAGTACTTC

J: TRBJ1-4
V: TRBV12-3/TRBV12-4
size: -
D: -
CDR3: CASSWDGDKLFF
DNA: TGTGCCAGCAGCTGGGACGGTGACAAACTGTTTTTT

J: TRBJ2-7
V: TRBV6-5
size: many
D: TRBD1
CDR3: CASRRPGTGTYEQYF
DNA: TGTGCCAGCAGGCGTCCCGGGACAGGAACCTACGAGCAGTACTTC

J: TRBJ1-1
V: TRBV30
size: -
D: -
CDR3: CAWSQTEAFF
DNA: TGTGCCTGGAGTCAGACTGAAGCTTTCTTT

J: TRBJ1-1
V: TRBV7-9
size: many
D: -
CDR3: CASSFPEAFF
DNA: TGTGCCAGCAGCTTCCCTGAAGCTTTCTTT

J: TRBJ1-2
V: TRBV11-2
size: -
D: TRBD1
CDR3: CASSSLRDRAYGYTF
DNA: TGTGCCAGCAGCTCGCTAAGGGACAGGGCCTATGGCTACACCTTC

J: TRBJ2-7
V: TRBV24-1
size: many
D: -
CDR3: CATSASGYEQYF
DNA: TGTGCCACCAGTGCGTCCGGTTACGAGCAGTACTTC

J: TRBJ1-5
V: TRBV10-3
size: few
D: -
CDR3: CATSSVPEDQPQHF
DNA: TGTGCCACCTCATCGGTCCCAGAGGACCAGCCCCAGCATTTT

J: TRBJ2-7
V: TRBV18
size: few
D: -
CDR3: CASSPPGQNYEQYF
DNA: TGTGCCAGCTCACCACCGGGGCAGAACTACGAGCAGTACTTC

J: TRBJ1-3
V: TRBV6-2/TRBV6-3
size: few
D: -
CDR3: CASNLDSYSGNTIYF
DNA: TGTGCCAGCAACTTGGACAGCTACTCTGGAAACACCATATATTTT

J: TRBJ1-2
V: TRBV5-1
size: -
D: -
CDR3: CASSARDGLSGYTF
DNA: TGCGCCAGCAGCGCCCGGGACGGCTTAAGTGGCTACACCTTC

J: TRBJ2-7
V: TRBV5-8
size: -
D: TRBD1
CDR3: CASSLGQGKNEQYF
DNA: TGTGCCAGCAGCTTGGGACAGGGGAAGAACGAGCAGTACTTC

J: TRBJ2-2
V: TRBV10-3
size: many
D: TRBD1
CDR3: CAIRGTGNTGELFF
DNA: TGTGCCATCAGGGGGACAGGGAACACCGGGGAGCTGTTTTTT

J: TRBJ1-5
V: TRBV7-8
size: few
D: TRBD1
CDR3: CASRSGTGPMVQPQHF
DNA: TGTGCCAGCAGGTCTGGGACAGGTCCGATGGTTCAGCCCCAGCATTTT

J: TRBJ2-2
V: TRBV7-9
size: many
D: -
CDR3: CASSSNTGELFF
DNA: TGTGCCAGCAGCTCTAACACCGGGGAGCTGTTTTTT

J: TRBJ1-5
V: TRBV29-1
size: many
D: -
CDR3: CSAAVPNQPQHF
DNA: TGCAGCGCCGCCGTACCGAATCAGCCCCAGCATTTT

J: TRBJ1-2
V: TRBV29-1
size: many
D: -
CDR3: CSVEWGPGGYTF
DNA: TGCAGCGTCGAATGGGGGCCTGGTGGCTACACCTTC

J: TRBJ2-7
V: TRBV6-2/TRBV6-3
size: few
D: -
CDR3: CASSYDTASYEQYF
DNA: TGTGCCAGCAGTTACGACACCGCCTCCTACGAGCAGTACTTC

J: TRBJ1-1
V: TRBV29-1
size: -
D: -
CDR3: CSVEGSGGGTEAFF
DNA: TGCAGCGTTGAAGGTTCGGGAGGAGGCACTGAAGCTTTCTTT

J: TRBJ2-3
V: TRBV9
size: -
D: -
CDR3: CASSGGSTTDTQYF
DNA: TGTGCCAGCAGCGGGGGATCAACAACAGATACGCAGTATTTT

J: TRBJ1-2
V: TRBV7-2
size: many
D: TRBD1
CDR3: CASSTTGQGTGYTF
DNA: TGTGCCAGCAGCACGACGGGACAGGGCACTGGCTACACCTTC

J: TRBJ1-5
V: TRBV10-3
size: -
D: -
CDR3: CAISDTYSNQPQHF
DNA: TGTGCCATCTCAGACACTTATAGCAATCAGCCCCAGCATTTT

J: TRBJ2-2
V: TRBV7-2
size: -
D: -
CDR3: CASSELTGDNTGELFF
DNA: TGTGCCAGCAGCGAGTTGACAGGAGACAACACCGGGGAGCTGTTTTTT

J: TRBJ2-5
V: TRBV2
size: -
D: -
CDR3: CASSEWVEETQYF
DNA: TGTGCCAGCAGTGAATGGGTCGAAGAGACCCAGTACTTC

J: TRBJ2-7
V: TRBV7-8
size: many
D: -
CDR3: CASSFQLGSEQYF
DNA: TGTGCCAGCAGCTTCCAACTAGGCTCCGAGCAGTACTTC

J: TRBJ1-5
V: TRBV19
size: many
D: TRBD1
CDR3: CASSIGGGTGPISNQPQHF
DNA: TGTGCCAGTAGTATCGGCGGCGGGACAGGGCCCATTAGCAATCAGCCCCAGCATTTT

J: TRBJ1-3
V: TRBV7-2
size: many
D: -
CDR3: CASSLSFDTIYF
DNA: TGTGCCAGCAGCTTAAGCTTTGACACCATATATTTT

J: TRBJ2-3
V: TRBV7-9
size: few
D: -
CDR3: CASSLDLHTDTQYF
DNA: TGTGCCAGCAGCTTAGATCTCCACACAGATACGCAGTATTTT

J: TRBJ1-1
V: TRBV10-3
size: -
D: -
CDR3: CASSYIQMNTEAFF
DNA: TGTGCCAGCAGTTACATACAGATGAACACTGAAGCTTTCTTT

J: TRBJ1-1
V: TRBV9
size: -
D: TRBD1
CDR3: CASSPLRLDRVRTEAFF
DNA: TGTGCCAGCAGTCCTCTCCGCCTCGACAGGGTGCGGACTGAAGCTTTCTTT

J: TRBJ1-4
V: TRBV10-3
size: -
D: -
CDR3: CAISVPGQGEKLFF
DNA: TGTGCCATCAGCGTCCCGGGGCAGGGGGAAAAACTGTTTTTT

J: TRBJ1-2
V: TRBV29-1
size: -
D: TRBD1
CDR3: CSVDPGQGAAYGYTF
DNA: TGCAGCGTAGACCCGGGACAGGGTGCCGCCTATGGCTACACCTTC

J: TRBJ2-2
V: TRBV15
size: -
D: TRBD1
CDR3: CATSTRQGNTGELFF
DNA: TGTGCCACCAGCACCCGACAGGGGAACACCGGGGAGCTGTTTTTT

J: TRBJ2-7
V: TRBV25-1
size: -
D: -
CDR3: CASSEIDLSYEQYF
DNA: TGTGCCAGCAGTGAAATAGACCTAAGTTACGAGCAGTACTTC

J: TRBJ2-2
V: TRBV28
size: -
D: TRBD1
CDR3: CASRSGQGAYTGELFF
DNA: TGTGCCAGCAGATCGGGACAGGGGGCTTACACCGGGGAGCTGTTTTTT

J: TRBJ1-2
V: TRBV28
size: -
D: TRBD1
CDR3: CASSLYTQTGADGYTF
DNA: TGTGCCAGCAGTTTATATACCCAGACAGGGGCGGATGGCTACACCTTC

J: TRBJ2-5
V: TRBV24-1
size: -
D: -
CDR3: CATSDNLAGTNQPQYF
DNA: TGTGCCACCAGTGATAACCTCGCGGGAACCAATCAGCCCCAGTACTTC

J: TRBJ1-1
V: TRBV19
size: many
D: -
CDR3: CASSHARGNTEAFF
DNA: TGTGCCAGTAGTCACGCCCGGGGGAACACTGAAGCTTTCTTT

J: TRBJ2-7
V: TRBV10-3
size: -
D: -
CDR3: CAISPEQGTYERYF
DNA: TGTGCCATCAGTCCGGAACAGGGTACCTACGAGCGGTACTTC

J: TRBJ1-6
V: TRBV5-6
size: many
D: -
CDR3: CASSLGVMNNSPLHF
DNA: TGTGCCAGCAGCTTGGGGGTAATGAATAATTCACCCCTCCACTTT

J: TRBJ2-7
V: TRBV18
size: few
D: -
CDR3: CASSPRRADTYEQYF
DNA: TGTGCCAGCTCACCACGGAGGGCCGACACCTACGAGCAGTACTTC

J: TRBJ1-4
V: TRBV10-3
size: -
D: TRBD1
CDR3: CAAGTGSYEELFF
DNA: TGTGCCGCCGGGACAGGGTCCTACGAGGAACTGTTTTTT

J: TRBJ2-7
V: TRBV20-1
size: -
D: TRBD2
CDR3: CSGSLTGGDIYEQYF
DNA: TGCAGTGGTTCATTGACGGGAGGCGACATCTACGAGCAGTACTTC

J: TRBJ1-1
V: TRBV10-3
size: -
D: -
CDR3: CAISLQGNTEAFF
DNA: TGTGCCATCAGTCTACAGGGGAACACTGAAGCTTTCTTT

J: TRBJ1-1
V: TRBV6-6
size: -
D: -
CDR3: CASSYPGTNTEAFF
DNA: TGTGCCAGCAGTTACCCCGGGACTAACACTGAAGCTTTCTTT

J: TRBJ2-5
V: TRBV7-8
size: many
D: TRBD2
CDR3: CASSLVGSGKWRSAQYF
DNA: TGTGCCAGCAGCTTAGTCGGTAGCGGGAAGTGGCGATCGGCCCAGTACTTC

J: TRBJ2-5
V: TRBV7-6
size: -
D: -
CDR3: CASSQGGALRREETQYF
DNA: TGTGCCAGCAGCCAAGGAGGGGCCCTAAGGAGGGAAGAGACCCAGTACTTC

J: TRBJ2-5
V: TRBV7-9
size: -
D: -
CDR3: CASSLAPVETQYF
DNA: TGTGCCAGCAGCTTGGCCCCCGTGGAGACCCAGTACTTC